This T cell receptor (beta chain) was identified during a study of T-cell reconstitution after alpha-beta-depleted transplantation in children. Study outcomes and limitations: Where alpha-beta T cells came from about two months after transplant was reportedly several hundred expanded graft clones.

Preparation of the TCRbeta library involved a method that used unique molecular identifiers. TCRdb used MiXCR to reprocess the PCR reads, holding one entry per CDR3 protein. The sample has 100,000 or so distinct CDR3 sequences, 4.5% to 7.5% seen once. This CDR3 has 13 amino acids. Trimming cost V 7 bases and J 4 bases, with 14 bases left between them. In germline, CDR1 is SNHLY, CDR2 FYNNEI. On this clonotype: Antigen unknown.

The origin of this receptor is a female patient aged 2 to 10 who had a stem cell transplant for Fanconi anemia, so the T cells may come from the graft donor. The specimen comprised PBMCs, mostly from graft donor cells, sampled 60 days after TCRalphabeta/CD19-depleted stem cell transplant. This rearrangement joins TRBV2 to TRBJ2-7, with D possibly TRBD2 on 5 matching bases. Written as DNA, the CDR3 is TGTGCCAGCACGAGTGGACTTGCTTACGAGCAGTACTTC. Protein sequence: CASTSGLAYEQYF.